These 18 T cell receptor beta chains share one sample of origin, sequenced in a study of T cell responses to AZD1222 COVID-19 vaccine. Data came from immunoSEQ multiplex PCR; TCRdb stores just in-frame clones and leaves some out. The repertoire holds about 200,000 clones, with less than 95% as singletons. Sample: peripheral blood, taken 28 days after the second dose of the MenACWY control vaccine. All receptors derive from an adult who received the MenACWY meningococcal vaccine as a control.

The chain carries TRBV5-1 and TRBJ2-1, with 8 nucleotides matching TRBD2. Trimming at V came to 0 bases and at J to 7 bases, leaving 12 bases not matched to a gene. This CDR3 is built from 17 residues. From germline, CDR1 is SGHRS and CDR2 YFSETQ. CDR3 sequence reads: CASSLVFPGLVTNEQFF. The CDR3 DNA reads TGCGCCAGCAGCTTGGTGTTTCCGGGACTAGTAACGAATGAGCAGTTCTTC.

The chain recombines TRBV28 with TRBJ1-6; D gene uncertain. This CDR3 has 13 residues. Trimming stripped 5 bases from V and 9 bases from J, with 11 bases between. Germline CDR1 MDHEN, CDR2 SYDVKM. The CDR3 sequence is CASSPPWGSPLHF. In DNA, the CDR3 is TGTGCCAGCAGTCCGCCTTGGGGTTCACCCCTCCACTTT.

J is TRBJ2-7 and V is TRBV6-2 or TRBV6-3, with 12 bases matching TRBD2. Trimming cost V 8 bases and J 4 bases; bases outside gene matches: 12. Germline CDR1 and CDR2: MNHEY and SVGEGT. CDR3 length equals 16 residues. As DNA, the CDR3 is TGTGCCAGCCGTTCCTGGACTAGCGGGGTTGTATACGAGCAGTACTTC. It specifies CASRSWTSGVVYEQYF.

This rearrangement joins TRBV30 to TRBJ1-1; D call uncertain. Germline V gene data show CDR1 as GTSNPN and CDR2 as SVGIG (reference sequence). V lost 5 bases, J lost 0 bases, and 7 bases lay in between. This CDR3 contains 12 residues. The CDR3 region is CAWSLMNTEAFF. DNA for the CDR3: TGTGCCTGGTCCCTGATGAACACTGAAGCTTTCTTT.

The V and J genes are TRBV13 and TRBJ1-6; weak D call: TRBD1 (6 bases). Trimming removed 2 bases from V and 0 bases from J, with 11 bases in between. The germline V gene encodes CDR1 PRHDT and CDR2 FYEKMQ (reference sequence). The CDR3 loop spans 17 amino acids. This chain's CDR3 is CASSLRGESSYNSPLHF. CDR3 in DNA: TGTGCCAGCAGCTTAAGGGGGGAGAGCTCCTATAATTCACCCCTCCACTTT.

The chain couples TRBV5-1 to TRBJ2-3; 11 positions match TRBD2. The CDR3 is 16 residues long. The J segment lost 10 bases and the V segment lost 3 bases, leaving 13 bases of the junction unmatched. Per the germline V gene, CDR1 is SGHRS and CDR2 is YFSETQ. The CDR3 DNA reads TGCGCCAGCAGCTCCCGTTTGACTAGCGGGACTGGAGCGCAGTATTTT. Translation gives CASSSRLTSGTGAQYF.

This clone was detected only a few times. The rearrangement uses TRBV4-1 and TRBJ1-1; D gene ambiguous. Trimming removed 0 bases from V and 3 bases from J, with 2 bases in between. The V gene's germline CDR1 is MGHRA and CDR2 YSYEKL. The CDR3 is 12 residues long. The CDR3 DNA sequence: TGCGCCAGCAGCCAAGAGTACACTGAAGCTTTCTTT. This codes for CASSQEYTEAFF.

Here the CDR3 DNA reads TGTGCCAGCAGTGCGACCCCCGGAAACACCATATATTTT. Residues: CASSATPGNTIYF. This chain uses TRBV27 with TRBJ1-3, with unresolved D. V gave up 5 bases and J gave up 4 bases, with 9 bases separating them. CDR1 MNHEY and CDR2 SMNVEV come from the germline V gene (reference sequence). This CDR3 is 13 amino acids long.

The V gene is TRBV18, the J gene TRBJ2-1; TRBD1 matches 8 bases. Trimming cost V 2 bases and J 4 bases; bases outside gene matches: 4. Per the germline V gene, CDR1 is KGHSH and CDR2 is LQKENI. This CDR3 comprises 15 residues. CDR3 region: CASSPYGQGYNEQFF. The CDR3 bases are TGTGCCAGCTCACCATACGGACAGGGTTACAATGAGCAGTTCTTC.

The rearrangement joins TRBV19 to TRBJ2-7; possible D gene TRBD2, 6 bases. Germline V CDR1 and CDR2: LNHDA, SQIVND (reference sequence). V lost 3 bases and J lost 0, with 15 bases in between. The CDR3 totals 16 residues. Here the CDR3 reads CASSMGVGGNSYEQYF. CDR3 coding DNA: TGTGCCAGTAGTATGGGGGTCGGGGGAAACTCCTACGAGCAGTACTTC.

The rearrangement joins TRBV4-1 to TRBJ1-1; D is ambiguous. Germline lookup yields CDR1 MGHRA and CDR2 YSYEKL. The CDR3 runs to 15 residues. Trimming stripped 1 base from V and 1 base from J, with 10 bases between. Written as DNA, the CDR3 is TGCGCCAGCAGCCAAGTTCTTAGTGCGAACACTGAAGCTTTCTTT. It codes for CASSQVLSANTEAFF.

CDR3 in DNA: TGTGCCAGCAGCGTAGACCTGGGAGGCGGGGAGCTGTTTTTT. It is translated as CASSVDLGGGELFF. The chain couples TRBV9 to TRBJ2-2; TRBD2 is a possible D gene (6 bases). The CDR3 covers 14 residues. V gave up 0 bases and J gave up 7 bases, with 10 bases separating them. Germline loops: CDR1 SGDLS, CDR2 YYNGEE. Full variable domain (missing parts from reference TRBV9 and TRBJ2-2): DSGVTQTPKHLITATGQRVTLRCSPRSGDLSVYWYQQSLDQGLQFLIQYYNGEERAKGNILERFSAQQFPDLHSELNLSSLELGDSALYFCASSVDLGGGELFFGEGSRLTVL.

V usage is TRBV28 and J usage is TRBJ1-2, with 11 bases that match TRBD1. J lost 6 bases, V lost 4 bases, and 7 bases had no gene match. The CDR3 extends over 15 amino acids. CDR1 and CDR2 (germline): MDHEN, SYDVKM. CDR3 region: CASSSGTGGSNGYTF. CDR3 sequence (DNA): TGTGCCAGCAGTTCCGGGACAGGGGGGTCTAATGGCTACACCTTC.

The J gene is TRBJ2-7, the V gene TRBV7-9, with TRBD1 as a possible D gene (6 bases). Germline V gene lookup returns CDR1 SEHNR and CDR2 FQNEAQ (reference sequence). The CDR3 has 14 residues. V lost 2 bases and J 5 bases, leaving 13 bases between the germline ends. The CDR3 bases are TGTGCCAGCAGCTTACCTGCAGGGGCGGACGAGCAGTACTTC. It yields the protein CASSLPAGADEQYF. The complete variable domain, with remaining parts taken from reference TRBV7-9 and TRBJ2-7, reads DTGVSQNPRHKITKRGQNVTFRCDPISEHNRLYWYRQTLGQGPEFLTYFQNEAQLEKSRLLSDRFSAERPKGSFSTLEIQRTEQGDSAMYLCASSLPAGADEQYFGPGTRLTVT.

The V call is TRBV5-1, the J call TRBJ2-3; 9 nucleotides align to TRBD1. Trimming at V came to 4 bases and at J to 0 bases, leaving 3 bases not matched to a gene. The germline gives CDR1 SGHRS, CDR2 YFSETQ. This CDR3 has 15 residues. DNA of the CDR3: TGCGCCAGCAGCCCTGGGACAGGGAGCACAGATACGCAGTATTTT. It codes for CASSPGTGSTDTQYF.

This sequence joins TRBV19 and TRBJ2-1, with a weak D call TRBD2 (5 bases). V lost 6 bases and J lost 8, with 14 bases in between. CDR1 is LNHDA, CDR2 SQIVND, per germline (reference sequence). This CDR3 region has 13 residues. For the CDR3, the DNA is TGTGCCAGTAGCGACGGGAAGGGCCATGAGCAGTTCTTC. Protein product: CASSDGKGHEQFF.

The rearrangement links TRBV19 to TRBJ2-2; 11 nucleotides match TRBD2. V was clipped by 8 bases and J by 2 bases; unmatched bases: 13. Germline V gives CDR1 LNHDA, CDR2 SQIVND (reference sequence). CDR3 size: 18 residues. CDR3 protein: CASRSLGLAAINTGELFF. In DNA, the CDR3 is TGTGCCAGTCGATCCCTGGGACTAGCGGCGATTAACACCGGGGAGCTGTTTTTT.

The CDR3 region is CASSPDSNQPQHF. The CDR3 nucleotides read TGTGCCAGCAGTCCCGACAGCAATCAGCCCCAGCATTTT. The chain is built from TRBV6-5 and TRBJ1-5; no clear D. Germline CDR1 and CDR2: MNHEY and SVGAGI. This CDR3 has 13 residues. V was trimmed by 5 bases and J by 1 base, leaving 6 bases between them.